This T cell receptor (beta chain) was sequenced in a study of T cell repertoires in ileal Crohn's disease. Study context: Approximately 35% were active smokers at surgery; median disease duration was approximately 8.5 years.

The sample's time point: neoterminal ileum biopsy at postoperative endoscopy, about 6 months after surgery. V was cut by 4 bases and J by 5 bases, with 18 bases left in between. Looked up from germline, CDR1 is SGHNT and CDR2 is YYREEE (reference sequence). This CDR3 comprises 16 residues. Study-wide results and caveats: Active smokers at surgery had more clonal expansions than non-smokers. Mucosal expansions were suggested to be mainly CD8 T cells.

Profiling relied on immunoSEQ multiplex PCR, and the TCRdb table lists in-frame clones only, not all of them. The sample has approximately 14,000 clones; just under 80% are singletons. As regards this clone: Its antigen remains unidentified.

The rearrangement joins TRBV5-4 to TRBJ2-2, with D possibly being TRBD2 (7 bases). Sequencing was performed on ileal tissue. This sequence was found in an adult with Crohn's disease. DNA of the CDR3: TGTGCCAGCAGCCTTACTAGCGAAGGGGGGACCGGGGAGCTGTTTTTT. Its translation: CASSLTSEGGTGELFF.